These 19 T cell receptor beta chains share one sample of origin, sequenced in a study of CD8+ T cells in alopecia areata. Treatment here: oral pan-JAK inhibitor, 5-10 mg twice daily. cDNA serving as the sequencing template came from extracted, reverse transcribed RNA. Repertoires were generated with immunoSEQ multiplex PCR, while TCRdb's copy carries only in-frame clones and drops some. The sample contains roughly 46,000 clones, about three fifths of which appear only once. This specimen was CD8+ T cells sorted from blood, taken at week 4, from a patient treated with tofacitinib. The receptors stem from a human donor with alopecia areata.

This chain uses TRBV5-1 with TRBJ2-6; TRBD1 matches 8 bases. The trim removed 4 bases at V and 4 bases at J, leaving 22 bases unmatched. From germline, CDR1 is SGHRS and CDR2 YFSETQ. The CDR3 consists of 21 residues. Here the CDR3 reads CASSAPEGLSTGAGGANVLTF. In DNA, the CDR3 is TGCGCCAGCAGCGCCCCTGAGGGGCTTTCGACAGGGGCGGGAGGGGCCAACGTCCTGACTTTC.

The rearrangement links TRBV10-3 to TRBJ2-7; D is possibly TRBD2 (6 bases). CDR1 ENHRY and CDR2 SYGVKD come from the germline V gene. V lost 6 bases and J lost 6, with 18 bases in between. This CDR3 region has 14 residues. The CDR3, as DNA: TGTGCCATCAGGCCTTACGGGGGAGAAGGCGAGCAGTACTTC. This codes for CAIRPYGGEGEQYF.

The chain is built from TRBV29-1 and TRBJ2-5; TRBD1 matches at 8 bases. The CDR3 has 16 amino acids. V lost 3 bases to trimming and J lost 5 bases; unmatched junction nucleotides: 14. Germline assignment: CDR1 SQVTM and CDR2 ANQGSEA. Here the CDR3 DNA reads TGCAGCGTTGATATTTCCGGACAGGGTGGGTGGGAGACCCAGTACTTC. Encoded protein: CSVDISGQGGWETQYF.

The chain's CDR3 is CAWSVGGMNTEAFF. CDR3 coding DNA: TGTGCCTGGAGTGTGGGAGGGATGAACACTGAAGCTTTCTTT. The gene calls are TRBV30 and TRBJ1-1, with D unresolved. Deletions cut 0 bases from V and 0 bases from J, with 8 bases between. There are 14 residues in the CDR3. CDR1 and CDR2 from the germline V gene are GTSNPN and SVGIG (reference sequence).

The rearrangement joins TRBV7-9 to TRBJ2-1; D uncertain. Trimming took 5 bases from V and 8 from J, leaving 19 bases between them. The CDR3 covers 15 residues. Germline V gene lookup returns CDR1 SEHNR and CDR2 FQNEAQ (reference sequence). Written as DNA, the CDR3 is TGTGCCAGCAGCCCTTCTGGGCTGTCTACGTATGAGCAGTTCTTC. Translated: CASSPSGLSTYEQFF.

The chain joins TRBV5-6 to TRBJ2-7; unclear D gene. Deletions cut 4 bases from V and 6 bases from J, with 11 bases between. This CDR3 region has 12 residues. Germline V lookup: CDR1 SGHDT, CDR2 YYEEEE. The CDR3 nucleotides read TGTGCCAGCAGCCATCCTCCTCGCGAGCAGTACTTC. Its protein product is CASSHPPREQYF.

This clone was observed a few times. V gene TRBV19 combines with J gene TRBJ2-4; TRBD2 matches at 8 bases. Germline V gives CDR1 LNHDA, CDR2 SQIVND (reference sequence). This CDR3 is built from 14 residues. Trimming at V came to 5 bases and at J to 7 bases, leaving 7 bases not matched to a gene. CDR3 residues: CASSQGLALNIQYF. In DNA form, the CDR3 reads TGTGCCAGTAGTCAAGGACTAGCTCTGAACATTCAGTACTTC. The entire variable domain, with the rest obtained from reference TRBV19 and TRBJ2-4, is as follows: DGGITQSPKYLFRKEGQNVTLSCEQNLNHDAMYWYRQDPGQGLRLIYYSQIVNDFQKGDIAEGYSVSREKKESFPLTVTSAQKNPTAFYLCASSQGLALNIQYFGAGTRLSVL.

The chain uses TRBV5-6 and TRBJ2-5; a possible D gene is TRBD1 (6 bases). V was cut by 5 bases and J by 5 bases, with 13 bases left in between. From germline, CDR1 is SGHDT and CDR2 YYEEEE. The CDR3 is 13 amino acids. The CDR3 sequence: CASRPTGSETQYF. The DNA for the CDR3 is TGTGCCAGCAGACCGACAGGTTCGGAGACCCAGTACTTC.

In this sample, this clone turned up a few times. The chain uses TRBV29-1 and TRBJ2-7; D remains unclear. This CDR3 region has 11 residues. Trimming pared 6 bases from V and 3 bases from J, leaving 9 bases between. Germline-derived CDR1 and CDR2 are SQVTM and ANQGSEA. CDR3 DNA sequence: TGCAGCGTGGCGATCAACTACGAGCAGTACTTC. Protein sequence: CSVAINYEQYF.

The CDR3 nucleotides read TGTGCCAGCAGCCGTACAGGGCCGAGTAACTACGAGCAGTACTTC. It specifies CASSRTGPSNYEQYF. The chain couples TRBV27 to TRBJ2-7; TRBD1 might be the D (6 bases). CDR3 length equals 15 residues. CDR1 and CDR2 (germline): MNHEY, SMNVEV (reference sequence). The germline V and J ends were trimmed by 6 bases and 3 bases, with 18 bases remaining between them.

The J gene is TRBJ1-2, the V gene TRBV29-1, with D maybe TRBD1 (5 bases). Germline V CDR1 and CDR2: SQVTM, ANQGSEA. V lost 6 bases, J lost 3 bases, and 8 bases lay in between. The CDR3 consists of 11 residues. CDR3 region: CSVGGDYGYTF. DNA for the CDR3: TGCAGCGTGGGAGGGGACTATGGCTACACCTTC. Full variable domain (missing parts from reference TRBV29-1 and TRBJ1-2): SAVISQKPSRDICQRGTSLTIQCQVDSQVTMMFWYRQQPGQSLTLIATANQGSEATYESGFVIDKFPISRPNLTFSTLTVSNMSPEDSSIYLCSVGGDYGYTFGSGTRLTVV.

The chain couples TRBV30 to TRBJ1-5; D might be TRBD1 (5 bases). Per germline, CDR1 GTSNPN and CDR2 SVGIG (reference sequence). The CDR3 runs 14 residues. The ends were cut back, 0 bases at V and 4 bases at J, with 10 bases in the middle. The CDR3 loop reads CAWSVDNGNQPQHF. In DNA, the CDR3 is TGTGCCTGGAGTGTGGACAATGGGAATCAGCCCCAGCATTTT.

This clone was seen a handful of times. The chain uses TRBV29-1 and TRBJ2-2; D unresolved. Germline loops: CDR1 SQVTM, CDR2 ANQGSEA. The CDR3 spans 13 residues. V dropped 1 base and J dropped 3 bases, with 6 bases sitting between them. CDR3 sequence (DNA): TGCAGCGTTGAAGGGCCATACACCGGGGAGCTGTTTTTT. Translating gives CSVEGPYTGELFF.

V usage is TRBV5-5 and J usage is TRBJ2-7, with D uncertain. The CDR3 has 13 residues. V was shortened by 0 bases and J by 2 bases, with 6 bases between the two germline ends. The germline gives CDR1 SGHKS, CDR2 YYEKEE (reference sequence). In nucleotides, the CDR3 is TGTGCCAGCAGCTTGGCGTCAACCTACGAGCAGTACTTC. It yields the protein CASSLASTYEQYF.

The CDR3 sequence is CASSYTRTGNTEAFF. CDR3 coding DNA: TGTGCCAGCAGTTACACCCGGACAGGAAACACTGAAGCTTTCTTT. The gene calls are TRBV6-5 and TRBJ1-1, with TRBD1 identical over 7 bases. Germline CDR1 reads MNHEY; CDR2 reads SVGAGI. The V gene end was trimmed by 2 bases and the J gene end by 2 bases; junction bases not matched to a gene: 5. The length of the CDR3 is 15 residues.

The CDR3 loop reads CASSQDARVDSPLHF. The DNA for the CDR3 is TGCGCCAGCAGCCAAGATGCCAGGGTCGATTCACCCCTCCACTTT. The chain is built from TRBV4-1 and TRBJ1-6, with D possibly being TRBD1 (5 bases). Germline V gene sequence: CDR1 MGHRA, CDR2 YSYEKL. With 0 bases removed from V and 8 bases from J, the gap between germline ends came to 11 bases. The CDR3 has 15 residues.

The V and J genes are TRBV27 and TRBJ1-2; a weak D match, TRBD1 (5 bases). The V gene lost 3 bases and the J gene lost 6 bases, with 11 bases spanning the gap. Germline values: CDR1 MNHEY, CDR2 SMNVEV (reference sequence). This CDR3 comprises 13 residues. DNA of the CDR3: TGTGCCAGCAGTTTCCAGGGTAGGGATGGCTACACCTTC. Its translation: CASSFQGRDGYTF.

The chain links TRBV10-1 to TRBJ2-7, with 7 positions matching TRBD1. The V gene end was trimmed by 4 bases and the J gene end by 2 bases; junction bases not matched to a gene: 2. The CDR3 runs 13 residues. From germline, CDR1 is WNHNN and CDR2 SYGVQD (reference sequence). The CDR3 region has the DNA TGCGCCAGCAGTGTCCAGGGGGCCTACGAGCAGTACTTC. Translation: CASSVQGAYEQYF.

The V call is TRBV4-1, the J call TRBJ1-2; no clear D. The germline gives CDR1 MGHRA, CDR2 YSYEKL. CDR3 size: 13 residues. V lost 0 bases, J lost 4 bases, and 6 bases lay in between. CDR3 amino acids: CASSQEGTYGYTF. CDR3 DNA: TGCGCCAGCAGCCAAGAGGGAACCTATGGCTACACCTTC.